This T cell receptor (beta chain) was sequenced for a study of OX40 agonist ivuxolimab in advanced cancers. Study as a whole: Participants averaged about 60 years of age (range roughly 23 to 80) and were around 83% male.

As concerns this clone: Its target is not known.

Study outcomes and limitations: A proportion of nonresponders additionally exhibited low normalized T-cell clonal expansion. Among the least clonally expanded were partial responders at 0.1-3.0 mg/kg.

Here immunoSEQ multiplex PCR was the method, and the copy in TCRdb shows in-frame clones only, minus some. The sample carries just under 85,000 clones, 65% to 85% recorded once. The source was CD4+ or CD8+ T cells sorted from blood, collected in a trial of the OX40 agonist ivuxolimab. The source is an adult with an advanced solid tumor such as melanoma, head and neck, liver or kidney cancer.

The CDR3 reads CASSLAGANVLTF. CDR3 DNA: TGTGCCAGCAGCTTGGCTGGGGCCAACGTCCTGACTTTC. The chain employs TRBV5-4 and TRBJ2-6; D is unclear. CDR1 SGHNT and CDR2 YYREEE come from the germline V gene (reference sequence). Between the trimmed V and J ends, which lost 0 bases and 2 bases, there was a span of 0 bases. The CDR3 covers 13 residues. Supplemented by reference TRBV5-4 and TRBJ2-6, the full variable domain reads ETGVTQSPTHLIKTRGQQVTLRCSSQSGHNTVSWYQQALGQGPQFIFQYYREEENGRGNFPPRFSGLQFPNYSSELNVNALELDDSALYLCASSLAGANVLTFGAGSRLTVL.